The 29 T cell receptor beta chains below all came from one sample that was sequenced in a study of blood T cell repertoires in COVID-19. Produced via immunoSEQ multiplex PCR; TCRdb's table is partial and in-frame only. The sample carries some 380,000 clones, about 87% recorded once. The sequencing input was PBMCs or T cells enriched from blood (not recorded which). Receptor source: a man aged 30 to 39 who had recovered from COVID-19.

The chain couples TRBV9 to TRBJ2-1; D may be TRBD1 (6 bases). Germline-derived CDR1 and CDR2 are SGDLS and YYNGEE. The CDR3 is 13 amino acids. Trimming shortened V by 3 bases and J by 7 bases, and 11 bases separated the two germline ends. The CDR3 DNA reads TGTGCCAGCAGCGGTACAGGGTGGAATGAGCAGTTCTTC. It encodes CASSGTGWNEQFF.

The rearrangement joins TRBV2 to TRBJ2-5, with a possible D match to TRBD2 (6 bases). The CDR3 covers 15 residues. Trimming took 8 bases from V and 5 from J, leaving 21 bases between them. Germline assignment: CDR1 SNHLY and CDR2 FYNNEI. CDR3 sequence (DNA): TGTGCCAGCGTACAAACGGGGGAAAGAATGGAGACCCAGTACTTC. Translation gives CASVQTGERMETQYF. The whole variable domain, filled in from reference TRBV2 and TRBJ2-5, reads EPEVTQTPSHQVTQMGQEVILRCVPISNHLYFYWYRQILGQKVEFLVSFYNNEISEKSEIFDDQFSVERPDGSNFTLKIRSTKLEDSAMYFCASVQTGERMETQYFGPGTRLLVL.

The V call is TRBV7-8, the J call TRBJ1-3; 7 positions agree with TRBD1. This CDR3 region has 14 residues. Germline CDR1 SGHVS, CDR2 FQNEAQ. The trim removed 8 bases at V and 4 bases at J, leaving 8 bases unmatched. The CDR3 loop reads CASGRGTDGNTIYF. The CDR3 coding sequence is TGTGCCAGCGGACGTGGGACAGACGGAAACACCATATATTTT.

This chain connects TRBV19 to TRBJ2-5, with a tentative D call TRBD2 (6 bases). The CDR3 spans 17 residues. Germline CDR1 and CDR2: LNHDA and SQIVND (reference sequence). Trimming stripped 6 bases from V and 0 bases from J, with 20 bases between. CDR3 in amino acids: CASSEPAGPRYQETQYF. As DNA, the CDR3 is TGTGCCAGTAGCGAACCCGCGGGACCACGGTACCAAGAGACCCAGTACTTC.

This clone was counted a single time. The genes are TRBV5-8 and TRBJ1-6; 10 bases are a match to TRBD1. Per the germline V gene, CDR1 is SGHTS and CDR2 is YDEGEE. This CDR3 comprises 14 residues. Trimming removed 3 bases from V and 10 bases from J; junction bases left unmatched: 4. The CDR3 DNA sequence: TGTGCCAGCAGCTCGGACAGGGGGTACTCACCCCTCCACTTT. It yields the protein CASSSDRGYSPLHF.

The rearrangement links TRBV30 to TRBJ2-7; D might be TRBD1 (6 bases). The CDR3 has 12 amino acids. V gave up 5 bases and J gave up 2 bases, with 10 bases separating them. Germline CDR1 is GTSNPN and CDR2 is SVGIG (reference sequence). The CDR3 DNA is TGTGCCTGGGGGCAGGGGCCCTACGAGCAGTACTTC. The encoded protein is CAWGQGPYEQYF.

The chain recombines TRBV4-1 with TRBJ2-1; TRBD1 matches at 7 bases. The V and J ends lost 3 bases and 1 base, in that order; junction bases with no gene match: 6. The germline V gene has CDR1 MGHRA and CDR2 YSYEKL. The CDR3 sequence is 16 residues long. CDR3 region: CASSHLPGQSYNEQFF. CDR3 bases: TGCGCCAGCAGCCATCTCCCGGGACAGTCCTACAATGAGCAGTTCTTC.

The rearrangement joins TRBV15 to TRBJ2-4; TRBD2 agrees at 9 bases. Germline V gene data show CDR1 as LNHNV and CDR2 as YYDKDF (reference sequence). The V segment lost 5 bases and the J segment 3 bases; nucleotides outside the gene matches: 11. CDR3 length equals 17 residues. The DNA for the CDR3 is TGTGCCACCAGCGAGGGCGGGGGGGCCGGTGACAAAAACATTCAGTACTTC. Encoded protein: CATSEGGGAGDKNIQYF.

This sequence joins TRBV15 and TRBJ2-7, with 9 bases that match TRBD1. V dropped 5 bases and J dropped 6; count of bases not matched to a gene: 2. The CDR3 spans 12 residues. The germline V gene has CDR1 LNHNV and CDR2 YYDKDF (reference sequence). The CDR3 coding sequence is TGTGCCACCAGCGGGACAGGGCGCGAGCAGTACTTC. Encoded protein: CATSGTGREQYF.

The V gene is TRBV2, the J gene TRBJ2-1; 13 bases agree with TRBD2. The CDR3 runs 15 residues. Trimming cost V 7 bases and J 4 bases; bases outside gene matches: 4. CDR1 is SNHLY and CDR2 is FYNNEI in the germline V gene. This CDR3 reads CASTGTSGMYNEQFF. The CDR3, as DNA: TGTGCCAGCACGGGGACTAGCGGGATGTACAATGAGCAGTTCTTC.

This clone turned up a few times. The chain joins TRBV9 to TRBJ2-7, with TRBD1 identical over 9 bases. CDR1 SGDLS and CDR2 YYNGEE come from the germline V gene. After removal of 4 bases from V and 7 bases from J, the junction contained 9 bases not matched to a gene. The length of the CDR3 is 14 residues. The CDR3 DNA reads TGTGCCAGCAGCCCCGGGACAGGGCCTGGGGAGCAGTACTTC. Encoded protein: CASSPGTGPGEQYF.

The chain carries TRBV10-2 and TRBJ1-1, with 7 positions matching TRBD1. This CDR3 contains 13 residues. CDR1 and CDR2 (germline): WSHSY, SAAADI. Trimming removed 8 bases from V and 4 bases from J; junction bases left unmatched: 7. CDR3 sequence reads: CASRAGQSTEAFF. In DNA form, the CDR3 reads TGCGCCAGCCGGGCGGGACAGTCCACTGAAGCTTTCTTT.

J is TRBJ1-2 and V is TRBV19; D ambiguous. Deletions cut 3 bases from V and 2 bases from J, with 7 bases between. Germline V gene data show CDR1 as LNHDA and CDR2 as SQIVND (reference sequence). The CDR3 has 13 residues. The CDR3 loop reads CASSMAGNYGYTF. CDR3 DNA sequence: TGTGCCAGTAGTATGGCGGGGAACTATGGCTACACCTTC.

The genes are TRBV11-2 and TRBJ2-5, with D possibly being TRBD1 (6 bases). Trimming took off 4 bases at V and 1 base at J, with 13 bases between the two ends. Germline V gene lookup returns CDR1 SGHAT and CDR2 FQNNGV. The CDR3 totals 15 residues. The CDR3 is CASSYQRGGQETQYF. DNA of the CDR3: TGTGCCAGCAGCTACCAAAGAGGGGGCCAAGAGACCCAGTACTTC.

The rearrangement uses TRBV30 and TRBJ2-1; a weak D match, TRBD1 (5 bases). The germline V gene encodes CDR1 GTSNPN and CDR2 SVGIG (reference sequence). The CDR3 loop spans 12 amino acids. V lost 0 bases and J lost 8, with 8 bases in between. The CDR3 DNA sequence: TGTGCCTGGAGTGTCCAGGGCTATGAGCAGTTCTTC. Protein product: CAWSVQGYEQFF.

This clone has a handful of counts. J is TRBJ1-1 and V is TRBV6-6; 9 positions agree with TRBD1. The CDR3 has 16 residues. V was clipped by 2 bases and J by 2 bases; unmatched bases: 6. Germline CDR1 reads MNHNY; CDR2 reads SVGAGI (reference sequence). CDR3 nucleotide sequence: TGTGCCAGCAGTTACCCTCCGGGACAGGGAAACACTGAAGCTTTCTTT. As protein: CASSYPPGQGNTEAFF.

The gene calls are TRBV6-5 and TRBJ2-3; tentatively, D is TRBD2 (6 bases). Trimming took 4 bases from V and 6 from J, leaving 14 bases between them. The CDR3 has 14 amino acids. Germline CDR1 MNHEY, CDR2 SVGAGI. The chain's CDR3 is CASSSRGSGDTQYF. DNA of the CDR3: TGTGCCAGCAGTTCCCGAGGGAGCGGGGATACGCAGTATTTT.

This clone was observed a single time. CDR3 residues: CASSIEGNSNQPQHF. In DNA form, the CDR3 reads TGTGCCAGTAGTATAGAGGGCAATAGCAATCAGCCCCAGCATTTT. V gene TRBV19 combines with J gene TRBJ1-5; D is unresolved. Germline V gene data show CDR1 as LNHDA and CDR2 as SQIVND (reference sequence). V shed 0 bases and J shed 0 bases, with 6 bases lying between them. CDR3 length: 15 amino acids.

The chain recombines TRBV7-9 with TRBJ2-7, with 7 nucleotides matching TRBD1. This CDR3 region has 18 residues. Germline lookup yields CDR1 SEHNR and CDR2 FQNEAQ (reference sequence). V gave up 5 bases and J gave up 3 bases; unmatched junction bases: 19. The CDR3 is CASSKVGLTGYANYEQYF. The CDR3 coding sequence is TGTGCCAGCAGCAAAGTGGGCCTGACAGGGTACGCGAACTACGAGCAGTACTTC.

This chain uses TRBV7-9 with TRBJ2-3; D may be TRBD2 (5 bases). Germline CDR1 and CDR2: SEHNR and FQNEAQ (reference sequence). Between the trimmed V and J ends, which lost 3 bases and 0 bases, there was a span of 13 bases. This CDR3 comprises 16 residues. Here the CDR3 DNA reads TGTGCCAGCAGCTTGCCAAGGGAGCCGAGCACAGATACGCAGTATTTT. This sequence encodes CASSLPREPSTDTQYF.

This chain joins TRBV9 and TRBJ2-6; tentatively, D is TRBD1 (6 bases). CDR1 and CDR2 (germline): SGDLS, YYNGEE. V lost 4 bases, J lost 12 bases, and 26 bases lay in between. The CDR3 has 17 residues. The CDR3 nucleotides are TGTGCCAGCAGCCCACACGCGGAACCAGGGGCGGGCAGCGTCCTGACTTTC. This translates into CASSPHAEPGAGSVLTF. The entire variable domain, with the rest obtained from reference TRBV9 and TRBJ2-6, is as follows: DSGVTQTPKHLITATGQRVTLRCSPRSGDLSVYWYQQSLDQGLQFLIQYYNGEERAKGNILERFSAQQFPDLHSELNLSSLELGDSALYFCASSPHAEPGAGSVLTFGAGSRLTVL.

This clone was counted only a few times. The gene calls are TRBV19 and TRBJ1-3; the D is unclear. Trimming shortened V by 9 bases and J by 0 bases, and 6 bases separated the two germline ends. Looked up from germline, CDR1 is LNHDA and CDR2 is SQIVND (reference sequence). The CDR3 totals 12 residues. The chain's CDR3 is CASAISGNTIYF. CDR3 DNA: TGTGCCAGCGCGATCTCTGGAAACACCATATATTTT.

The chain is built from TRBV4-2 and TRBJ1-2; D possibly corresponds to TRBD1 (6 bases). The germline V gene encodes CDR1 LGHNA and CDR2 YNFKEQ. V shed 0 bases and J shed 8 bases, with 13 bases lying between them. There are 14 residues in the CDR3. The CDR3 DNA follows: TGTGCCAGCAGCCAAGAGGGGGCAGCTTACGGCTACACCTTC. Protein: CASSQEGAAYGYTF.

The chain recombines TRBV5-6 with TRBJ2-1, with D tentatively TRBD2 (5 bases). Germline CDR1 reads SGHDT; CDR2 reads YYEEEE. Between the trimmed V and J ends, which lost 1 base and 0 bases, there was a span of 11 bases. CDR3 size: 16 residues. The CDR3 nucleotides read TGTGCCAGCAGCTTGCTAGCTGATAGCTCCTACAATGAGCAGTTCTTC. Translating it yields CASSLLADSSYNEQFF.

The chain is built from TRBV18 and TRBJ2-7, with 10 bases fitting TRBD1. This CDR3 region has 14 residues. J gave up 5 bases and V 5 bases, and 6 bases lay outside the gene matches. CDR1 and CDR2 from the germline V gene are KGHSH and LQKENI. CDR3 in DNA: TGTGCCAGCTCATCATCGGACAGGGGGAACGAGCAGTACTTC. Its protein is CASSSSDRGNEQYF.

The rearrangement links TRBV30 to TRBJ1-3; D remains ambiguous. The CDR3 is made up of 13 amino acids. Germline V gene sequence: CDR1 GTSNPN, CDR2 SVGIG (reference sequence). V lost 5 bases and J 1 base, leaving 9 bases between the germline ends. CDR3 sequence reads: CAWDTTSGNTIYF. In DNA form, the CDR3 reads TGTGCCTGGGATACTACTTCTGGAAACACCATATATTTT.

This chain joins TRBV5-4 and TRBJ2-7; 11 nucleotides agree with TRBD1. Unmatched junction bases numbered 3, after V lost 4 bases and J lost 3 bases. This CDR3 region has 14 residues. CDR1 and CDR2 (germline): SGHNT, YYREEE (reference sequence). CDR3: CASSAGTGGYEQYF. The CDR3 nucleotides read TGTGCCAGCAGCGCAGGGACAGGGGGCTACGAGCAGTACTTC.

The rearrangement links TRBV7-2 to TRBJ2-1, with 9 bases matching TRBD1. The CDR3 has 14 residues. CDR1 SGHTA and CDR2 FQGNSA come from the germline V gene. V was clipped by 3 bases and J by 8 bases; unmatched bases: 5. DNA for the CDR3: TGTGCCAGCAGCTTTGGGACAGGGACCGATGAGCAGTTCTTC. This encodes CASSFGTGTDEQFF.

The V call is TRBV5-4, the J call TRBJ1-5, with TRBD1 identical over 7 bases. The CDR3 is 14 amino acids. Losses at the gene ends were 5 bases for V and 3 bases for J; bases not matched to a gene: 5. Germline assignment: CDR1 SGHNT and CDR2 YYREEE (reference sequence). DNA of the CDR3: TGTGCCAGCAGTCCAGGGACAGACAATCAGCCCCAGCATTTT. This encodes CASSPGTDNQPQHF.